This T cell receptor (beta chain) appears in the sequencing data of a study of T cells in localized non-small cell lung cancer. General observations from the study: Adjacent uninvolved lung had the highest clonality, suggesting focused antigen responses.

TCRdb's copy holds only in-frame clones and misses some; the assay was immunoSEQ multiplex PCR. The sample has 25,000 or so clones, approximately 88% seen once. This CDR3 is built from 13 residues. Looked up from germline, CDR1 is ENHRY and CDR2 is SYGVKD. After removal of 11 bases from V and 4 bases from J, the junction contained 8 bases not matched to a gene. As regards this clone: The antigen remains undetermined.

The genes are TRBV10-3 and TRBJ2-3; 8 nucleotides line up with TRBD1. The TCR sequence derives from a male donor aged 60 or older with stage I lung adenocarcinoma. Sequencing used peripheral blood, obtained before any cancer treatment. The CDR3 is CASKTGDSDTQYF. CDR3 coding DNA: TGTGCCTCCAAGACAGGGGACTCAGATACGCAGTATTTT.